The source of this T cell receptor (beta chain) is a study of blood T cell repertoires in COVID-19. About the research overall: Whether acute or convalescent, the COVID-19 samples came from the United States, Italy and Spain. PBMCs, B-cell-depleted T cells, or T cells were the source of the cDNA or gDNA that made up the material.

Original methodology: Estimation of nucleated cell counts was performed using reference gene primer amplification. TCRdb's copy holds only in-frame clones and misses some; the assay was immunoSEQ multiplex PCR. V, J and clone size were drawn from that table, and D and trimming were deduced from the DNA. The table shows some 300,000 clones, with more than 85% occurring only once. The CDR3 consists of 15 residues. Germline V gene lookup returns CDR1 MDHEN and CDR2 SYDVKM. Deletions cut 8 bases from V and 6 bases from J, with 23 bases between. The gene calls are TRBV28 and TRBJ2-7, with D maybe TRBD1 (7 bases). Sequenced material: peripheral blood. The TCR comes from a man aged 70-80 years with acute or convalescent COVID-19. CDR3 in amino acids: CASDRSGAGGGEQYF. The CDR3 DNA is TGTGCCAGCGATCGTTCGGGGGCAGGGGGAGGCGAGCAGTACTTC. The variable domain in full, completed from reference TRBV28 and TRBJ2-7, reads DVKVTQSSRYLVKRTGEKVFLECVQDMDHENMFWYRQDPGLGLRLIYFSYDVKMKEKGDIPEGYSVSREKKERFSLILESASTNQTSMYLCASDRSGAGGGEQYFGPGTRLTVT.